The 30 T cell receptor beta chains in this list originate from one sample, sequenced in a study of T-cell reconstitution after alpha-beta-depleted transplantation in children. This sample's TCRbeta library carried unique molecular identifier barcodes. TCRdb reanalysed the PCR reads using MiXCR and keeps one entry per CDR3 protein. The sample records over 200,000 distinct CDR3 sequences, approximately 8.4% being singletons. The source material was PBMCs, mostly from graft donor cells, sampled 360 days after TCRalphabeta/CD19-depleted stem cell transplant. The receptor source for this set is a male patient aged 2 to 10 who had a stem cell transplant for acute myeloid leukemia, so the T cells may come from the graft donor.

The chain couples TRBV20-1 to TRBJ1-1; a possible D gene is TRBD1 (6 bases). The CDR3 length is 14 residues. Trimming took 2 bases from V and 4 from J, leaving 14 bases between them. Germline CDR1 is DFQATT and CDR2 is SNEGSKA (reference sequence). CDR3 coding DNA: TGCAGTGCTAGACCGGGCAGGGGCGTCACTGAAGCTTTCTTT. This translates into CSARPGRGVTEAFF.

This clonotype has more than one count but fewer than ten. The chain joins TRBV12-3 or TRBV12-4 to TRBJ1-3, with no clear D. The CDR3 has 15 amino acids. The V and J ends lost 4 bases and 0 bases respectively, with 10 bases between them. The CDR3 spells CASSWTGSSGNTIYF. CDR3 sequence (DNA): TGTGCCAGCAGTTGGACGGGAAGCTCTGGAAACACCATATATTTT.

Ten or more counts support this clonotype. The chain couples TRBV25-1 to TRBJ2-5; D is undetermined. Germline V gene lookup returns CDR1 MGHDK and CDR2 SYGVNS. This CDR3 spans 13 amino acids. Trimming pared 6 bases from V and 2 bases from J, leaving 10 bases between. The CDR3 protein is CASRSWPQETQYF. DNA of the CDR3: TGTGCCAGCAGGAGCTGGCCTCAAGAGACCCAGTACTTC.

This clonotype was observed at least ten times. The chain recombines TRBV29-1 with TRBJ1-1; 7 nucleotides line up with TRBD1. Germline-derived CDR1 and CDR2 are SQVTM and ANQGSEA. This CDR3 has 11 amino acids. The V segment lost 5 bases and the J segment 4 bases; nucleotides outside the gene matches: 1. The CDR3 region is CSVYRGTEAFF. The CDR3 nucleotides are TGCAGCGTTTACAGGGGCACTGAAGCTTTCTTT.

A remark on this clonotype: At one end the junction does not follow the germline gene, possibly because of a read error. This chain uses TRBV20-1 with TRBJ1-1; no reliable D call. This CDR3 comprises 16 residues. Per the germline V gene, CDR1 is DFQATT and CDR2 is SNEGSKA (reference sequence). The CDR3 nucleotides are TGCTGTGCCGATTCTACTTTTATGAGCTTGAACACTGAAGCTTTCTTT. Amino acids: CCADSTFMSLNTEAFF.

This clonotype was recorded a few times. The genes are TRBV5-1 and TRBJ2-2; 8 nucleotides align to TRBD1. CDR1 is SGHRS and CDR2 is YFSETQ in the germline V gene. With 5 bases clipped from V and 8 bases from J, the junction kept 8 bases outside the gene matches. This CDR3 spans 14 amino acids. CDR3 sequence: CASRWAGGNGELFF. Written as DNA, the CDR3 is TGCGCCAGCAGATGGGCAGGGGGCAATGGGGAGCTGTTTTTT.

This clonotype showed up many times. The chain carries TRBV7-3 and TRBJ2-3, with TRBD2 identical over 9 bases. J gave up 4 bases and V 2 bases, and 1 base lay outside the gene matches. The CDR3 extends over 14 amino acids. CDR1 and CDR2 from the germline V gene are SGHTA and FQGTGA. CDR3 protein: CASSLVAGADTQYF. CDR3 bases: TGTGCCAGCAGCTTAGTAGCGGGAGCAGATACGCAGTATTTT.

This clonotype has a handful of counts. This chain joins TRBV29-1 and TRBJ2-1; 9 bases fit TRBD1. J lost 5 bases, V lost 3 bases, and 5 bases had no gene match. CDR1 is SQVTM, CDR2 ANQGSEA, per germline. The CDR3 loop spans 14 amino acids. CDR3 DNA sequence: TGCAGCGTTGATGCCGGGACAGGGAACAATGAGCAGTTCTTC. Translation gives CSVDAGTGNNEQFF.

This clonotype was found a few times. The chain uses TRBV14 and TRBJ1-1; D remains ambiguous. The CDR3 has 13 amino acids. Germline CDR1 and CDR2: SGHDN and FVKESK. The V and J ends lost 1 base and 1 base respectively, with 4 bases between them. The CDR3 is CASSQVTNTEAFF. CDR3 DNA sequence: TGTGCCAGCAGCCAAGTGACGAACACTGAAGCTTTCTTT.

This clonotype was picked up many times. The V and J genes are TRBV12-3 or TRBV12-4 and TRBJ1-1, with a weak D call TRBD1 (5 bases). V shed 5 bases and J shed 0 bases, with 10 bases lying between them. The CDR3 is 14 amino acids. The CDR3 nucleotides read TGTGCCAGCAGTCAGGGCATCGTGAACACTGAAGCTTTCTTT. Protein sequence: CASSQGIVNTEAFF.

Ten or more counts support this clonotype. The chain joins TRBV7-2 to TRBJ2-6; D unresolved. Between the trimmed V and J ends, which lost 0 bases and 0 bases, there was a span of 9 bases. CDR3 length equals 17 residues. In germline, CDR1 is SGHTA, CDR2 FQGNSA. CDR3 DNA sequence: TGTGCCAGCAGCTTAGCGGCAGGACGCTCTGGGGCCAACGTCCTGACTTTC. Translation gives CASSLAAGRSGANVLTF.

The chain joins TRBV4-1 to TRBJ2-3; 8 bases agree with TRBD2. This CDR3 has 15 residues. CDR1 and CDR2 from the germline V gene are MGHRA and YSYEKL. V gave up 4 bases and J gave up 6 bases; unmatched junction bases: 9. CDR3 in amino acids: CASSRPGTSSDTQYF. The CDR3, as DNA: TGCGCCAGCAGCCGTCCCGGGACTAGTTCCGATACGCAGTATTTT.

This clonotype was seen at least ten times. The V call is TRBV20-1, the J call TRBJ2-5; possibly TRBD2 for D (8 bases). This CDR3 has 16 amino acids. The germline gives CDR1 DFQATT, CDR2 SNEGSKA (reference sequence). Trimming stripped 3 bases from V and 5 bases from J, with 22 bases between. Here the CDR3 reads CSARVRGRGASETQYF. The DNA of the CDR3 is TGCAGTGCTAGGGTTAGGGGGCGGGGGGCCAGTGAGACCCAGTACTTC.

This clonotype was seen a few times. This sequence joins TRBV29-1 and TRBJ1-1; D remains ambiguous. Per the germline V gene, CDR1 is SQVTM and CDR2 is ANQGSEA. Trimming cost V 8 bases and J 4 bases, with 11 bases left between them. The length of the CDR3 is 11 residues. CDR3 sequence reads: CSTELGTEAFF. The DNA for the CDR3 is TGCAGCACGGAGTTGGGCACTGAAGCTTTCTTT.

This chain connects TRBV9 to TRBJ2-3; 10 nucleotides agree with TRBD2. Germline-derived CDR1 and CDR2 are SGDLS and YYNGEE. The CDR3 sequence is 17 residues long. V dropped 4 bases and J dropped 6; count of bases not matched to a gene: 14. CDR3 loop: CASSSRTSGSFGDTQYF. The CDR3 nucleotides are TGTGCCAGCAGCTCCCGGACTAGCGGAAGTTTCGGGGATACGCAGTATTTT.

As for this clonotype: Just one base apart from a much larger clone, this may be a read error. The chain uses TRBV28 and TRBJ2-2; D perhaps matches TRBD2 (6 bases). This CDR3 region has 13 residues. CDR1 and CDR2 from the germline V gene are MDHEN and SYDVKM. V shed 6 bases and J shed 1 base, with 6 bases lying between them. CDR3 sequence reads: CASRGGNTGELFF. DNA of the CDR3: TGTGCCAGCAGGGGGGGGAACACCGGGGAGCTGTTTTTT.

This clonotype was seen ten or more times. The CDR3 DNA reads TGTGCCAGCAGTTTTTTGAGGGGCCCCTACGAGCAGTACTTC. Protein sequence: CASSFLRGPYEQYF. The chain links TRBV12-3 or TRBV12-4 to TRBJ2-7; D might be TRBD1 or TRBD2, each matching 5 bases. V lost 3 bases and J 2 bases, leaving 11 bases between the germline ends. This CDR3 region has 14 residues.

This clonotype occurred a few times. V gene TRBV25-1 combines with J gene TRBJ2-5; TRBD2 matches 11 bases. This CDR3 spans 14 amino acids. V lost 8 bases and J lost 7; bases outside the gene matches: 9. Looked up from germline, CDR1 is MGHDK and CDR2 is SYGVNS. The CDR3 sequence: CASELAGDVGTQYF. The CDR3 DNA sequence: TGTGCCAGCGAACTAGCGGGGGACGTCGGGACCCAGTACTTC.

At least ten counts were recorded for this clonotype. The rearrangement links TRBV15 to TRBJ2-4; 7 bases are a match to TRBD1. The CDR3 is 14 amino acids. Germline trimming cut 3 bases from V and 4 bases from J; bases unmatched to any gene: 3. Germline V gene data show CDR1 as LNHNV and CDR2 as YYDKDF (reference sequence). The CDR3 DNA reads TGTGCCACCAGCAGGGGGGACAGTAAAAACATTCAGTACTTC. Its protein is CATSRGDSKNIQYF.

Many counts were recorded for this clonotype. This chain uses TRBV20-1 with TRBJ2-1, with 8 positions matching TRBD2. CDR3 size: 14 residues. The germline gives CDR1 DFQATT, CDR2 SNEGSKA (reference sequence). With 2 bases clipped from V and 4 bases from J, the junction kept 4 bases outside the gene matches. CDR3 amino acids: CSARTLAVYNEQFF. CDR3 nucleotide sequence: TGCAGTGCTAGAACACTAGCGGTATACAATGAGCAGTTCTTC.

This clonotype came up many times. The rearrangement joins TRBV9 to TRBJ2-3; TRBD2 is a possible D gene (6 bases). The germline V and J ends were trimmed by 0 bases and 7 bases, with 12 bases remaining between them. This CDR3 contains 14 residues. From germline, CDR1 is SGDLS and CDR2 YYNGEE. The CDR3 region is CASSVGGIEYTQYF. In DNA, the CDR3 is TGTGCCAGCAGCGTAGGCGGGATTGAGTATACGCAGTATTTT.

The table lists this clonotype with many counts. The genes are TRBV20-1 and TRBJ2-7; no definite D call. The CDR3 has 13 residues. The V end lost 1 base, the J end lost 2 bases, and 9 bases lay between the germline ends. Looked up from germline, CDR1 is DFQATT and CDR2 is SNEGSKA (reference sequence). The CDR3, as DNA: TGCAGTGCTAGAGGCCAGGTGGCCTACGAGCAGTACTTC. Its protein product is CSARGQVAYEQYF.

This clonotype occurred a few times. V usage is TRBV5-5 and J usage is TRBJ2-1; possibly TRBD1 for D (6 bases). V lost 1 base and J lost 14, with 16 bases in between. Germline V gene lookup returns CDR1 SGHKS and CDR2 YYEKEE (reference sequence). CDR3 length: 13 amino acids. The chain's CDR3 is CASSLSRWGREFF. CDR3 DNA sequence: TGTGCCAGCAGCTTGAGTCGGTGGGGGCGGGAGTTCTTC.

This clonotype showed up just a few times. The rearrangement links TRBV5-1 to TRBJ1-1; tentatively, D is TRBD1 (6 bases). Trimming cost V 0 bases and J 6 bases, with 9 bases left between them. This CDR3 contains 13 residues. CDR1 and CDR2 (germline): SGHRS, YFSETQ. The CDR3 reads CASSLDRVAEAFF. The CDR3 nucleotides are TGCGCCAGCAGCTTGGACAGGGTCGCTGAAGCTTTCTTT.

The chain employs TRBV6-1 and TRBJ2-5, with 7 positions matching TRBD1. The V segment lost 6 bases and the J segment 6 bases; nucleotides outside the gene matches: 10. The CDR3 has 14 residues. Germline assignment: CDR1 MNHNS and CDR2 SASEGT. CDR3 DNA: TGTGCCAGCAGGGAACATCAGGGGGTAAAGACCCAGTACTTC. As protein: CASREHQGVKTQYF.

This clonotype has ten or more counts. This chain uses TRBV9 with TRBJ2-1, with D maybe TRBD1 (6 bases). Germline loops: CDR1 SGDLS, CDR2 YYNGEE. This CDR3 has 17 amino acids. Trimming removed 4 bases from V and 2 bases from J, with 19 bases in between. The CDR3 loop is CASSSRGGQGPYNEQFF. CDR3 nucleotides: TGTGCCAGCAGCTCCCGAGGCGGGCAGGGGCCCTACAATGAGCAGTTCTTC.

The gene calls are TRBV13 and TRBJ2-5; D not certain. The CDR3 totals 15 residues. CDR1 is PRHDT and CDR2 is FYEKMQ in the germline V gene (reference sequence). V was cut by 1 base and J by 5 bases, with 14 bases left in between. The CDR3 region has the DNA TGTGCCAGCAGCTTAGCGAGCAGGCGGCGGGAGACCCAGTACTTC. Protein sequence: CASSLASRRRETQYF.

This clonotype came up a few times. The V and J genes are TRBV5-1 and TRBJ2-3, with D perhaps TRBD2 (6 bases). Germline V gene sequence: CDR1 SGHRS, CDR2 YFSETQ. The CDR3 is 14 residues long. The V end was cut by 6 bases, the J end by 2 bases, with 13 bases between. The CDR3 region is CASTSGRLTDTQYF. Written as DNA, the CDR3 is TGCGCCAGCACCTCGGGGAGGCTCACAGATACGCAGTATTTT.

This clonotype appeared a few times. The rearrangement links TRBV25-1 to TRBJ1-2; D is uncertain. Germline V gives CDR1 MGHDK, CDR2 SYGVNS. This CDR3 comprises 15 residues. With 2 bases removed from V and 4 bases from J, the gap between germline ends came to 14 bases. This CDR3 reads CASSEQPSGFYGYTF. CDR3 bases: TGTGCCAGCAGTGAACAGCCCTCTGGATTCTATGGCTACACCTTC.

This sequence joins TRBV29-1 and TRBJ2-1; 9 nucleotides match TRBD2. The V segment lost 5 bases and the J segment 8 bases; nucleotides outside the gene matches: 1. The CDR3 extends over 11 amino acids. Germline CDR1 is SQVTM and CDR2 is ANQGSEA. CDR3 amino acids: CSVSGRYEQFF. Here the CDR3 DNA reads TGCAGCGTTAGCGGGAGGTATGAGCAGTTCTTC.